The subject of this entry is one TCR beta chain. This sample is drawn from a study of cytomegalovirus exposure and HLA in healthy donors. The trim removed 8 bases at V and 0 bases at J, leaving 4 bases unmatched. CDR3 size: 14 residues. Germline values: CDR1 SQVTM, CDR2 ANQGSEA. The primer mix had 60 Vbeta and 13 Jbeta primers. Data came from immunoSEQ multiplex PCR; TCRdb stores just in-frame clones and leaves some out. The sample has approximately 150,000 clones; the top ten hold 2.2%. Unrecorded immune exposure was likely among donors, who were nominally healthy when sampled. The material sequenced was PBMCs. The genes are TRBV29-1 and TRBJ2-1; 10 bases align to TRBD2. This sequence originates from a woman younger than 30 in good health and CMV-seronegative. Here the CDR3 DNA reads TGCAGCTGGCGGACTAGCGGCTCCTACAATGAGCAGTTCTTC. This translates into CSWRTSGSYNEQFF.